This TCR beta chain was sequenced during a study of blood T cell repertoires in COVID-19. In the study overall: Acute-phase and convalescent COVID-19 samples originated in the United States, Italy and Spain. Nucleic acid was either cDNA or gDNA, and it came from T cells, B-cell-depleted T cells, or PBMCs.

CDR3 length equals 16 residues. Looked up from germline, CDR1 is ENHRY and CDR2 is SYGVKD. Trimming cost V 2 bases and J 6 bases; bases outside gene matches: 8. Study processing details: Amplification from reference gene primers served as the basis for estimated nucleated cell counts. Sequencing used immunoSEQ multiplex PCR; TCRdb keeps in-frame clones, though not all of them. D and trimming come from the DNA, and the V and J calls and clone size come from that table. The sample has more than 200,000 clones; around 84% are singletons. The rearrangement uses TRBV10-3 and TRBJ2-7, with TRBD1 matching 12 bases. This TCR derives from a man aged 60-69 years with acute or convalescent COVID-19. The material sequenced was peripheral blood. CDR3: CAISEPTGTGGAEQYF. CDR3 nucleotide sequence: TGTGCCATCAGTGAGCCTACCGGGACAGGGGGCGCCGAGCAGTACTTC.